A single sample gave rise to the 13 T cell receptor beta chains below, sequenced in a study of shared clonotypes between healthy human individuals. Produced via immunoSEQ multiplex PCR; TCRdb's table is partial and in-frame only. Altogether around 1.4 million clones are present, roughly 98.5% being singletons, with the ten largest covering 0.36%. Sequencing was performed on naive CD4+ T cells sorted from blood. Subset reported: CD45RA+ positively selected. The receptors come from a man aged 30 to 39 in good health.

The rearrangement joins TRBV27 to TRBJ2-1; D may be TRBD2 (6 bases). V lost 5 bases and J 9 bases, leaving 14 bases between the germline ends. Germline lookup yields CDR1 MNHEY and CDR2 SMNVEV (reference sequence). The CDR3 runs 13 residues. The CDR3 DNA reads as TGTGCCAGCAGTAGCATAAGGGAGGTTGAGCAGTTCTTC. It specifies CASSSIREVEQFF.

A word on this clone: This sample includes further DNA sequences coding for the same CDR3. The rearrangement links TRBV5-1 to TRBJ1-4, with D tentatively TRBD1 (5 bases). This CDR3 is built from 15 residues. Trimming removed 4 bases from V and 0 bases from J, with 10 bases in between. Germline values: CDR1 SGHRS, CDR2 YFSETQ. CDR3 protein: CASSLGVATNEKLFF. As DNA, the CDR3 is TGCGCCAGCAGCCTGGGGGTTGCAACTAATGAAAAACTGTTTTTT.

The CDR3 DNA reads as TGTGCCTGGAGTGTGCGACAGTCCTACGAGCAGTACTTC. This sequence encodes CAWSVRQSYEQYF. V and J are TRBV30 and TRBJ2-7; TRBD1 is a possible D gene (5 bases). Germline V gene sequence: CDR1 GTSNPN, CDR2 SVGIG (reference sequence). The CDR3 contains 13 residues. Trimming left V 0 bases short and J 1 base short, with 7 bases between.

This clone was seen a single time. The V call is TRBV18, the J call TRBJ1-1; D unresolved. The CDR3 is made up of 15 amino acids. V was cut by 4 bases and J by 1 base, with 13 bases left in between. Germline CDR1 is KGHSH and CDR2 is LQKENI. The CDR3 here is CASSRTSLPNTEAFF. The CDR3 nucleotides read TGTGCCAGCTCACGAACATCGTTACCGAACACTGAAGCTTTCTTT.

This chain uses TRBV28 with TRBJ1-2, with D hard to call. V shed 4 bases and J shed 8 bases, with 17 bases lying between them. The CDR3 consists of 14 residues. Germline V gene lookup returns CDR1 MDHEN and CDR2 SYDVKM. The CDR3 bases are TGTGCCAGCAGTTCCCCCGGGCTTCGGGGAGGCTACACCTTC. The encoded protein is CASSSPGLRGGYTF.

The chain joins TRBV7-9 to TRBJ2-1; 10 bases fit TRBD2. Germline V gene data show CDR1 as SEHNR and CDR2 as FQNEAQ (reference sequence). This CDR3 is 18 amino acids long. V lost 6 bases, J lost 1 base, and 12 bases stayed unmatched. The CDR3 bases are TGTGCCAGCAGTTCGACCCCGGGACTAGCGTCATCCTACAATGAGCAGTTCTTC. This encodes CASSSTPGLASSYNEQFF. The complete variable domain, with remaining parts taken from reference TRBV7-9 and TRBJ2-1, reads DTGVSQNPRHKITKRGQNVTFRCDPISEHNRLYWYRQTLGQGPEFLTYFQNEAQLEKSRLLSDRFSAERPKGSFSTLEIQRTEQGDSAMYLCASSSTPGLASSYNEQFFGPGTRLTVL.

This clone was observed once. The rearrangement uses TRBV7-2 and TRBJ2-2; D ambiguous. This CDR3 has 15 amino acids. Per the germline V gene, CDR1 is SGHTA and CDR2 is FQGNSA. With 1 base removed from V and 2 bases from J, the gap between germline ends came to 8 bases. CDR3 bases: TGTGCCAGCAGCTTAGGGACGGCCAACACCGGGGAGCTGTTTTTT. Translating it yields CASSLGTANTGELFF.

The rearrangement joins TRBV5-1 to TRBJ2-3, with TRBD1 matching over 8 bases. The V gene's germline CDR1 is SGHRS and CDR2 YFSETQ. V gave up 0 bases and J gave up 5 bases; unmatched junction bases: 2. The CDR3 has 14 amino acids. The CDR3 protein is CASSLDRGEDTQYF. For the CDR3, the DNA is TGCGCCAGCAGCTTGGACAGGGGGGAAGATACGCAGTATTTT.

This clone was seen a single time. This rearrangement joins TRBV14 to TRBJ2-3; TRBD1 aligns across 7 bases. After removal of 3 bases from V and 4 bases from J, the junction contained 10 bases not matched to a gene. CDR3 length: 16 residues. CDR1 is SGHDN and CDR2 is FVKESK in the germline V gene. The CDR3 here is CASSQITTGVADTQYF. CDR3 DNA sequence: TGTGCCAGCAGCCAGATCACTACAGGGGTAGCAGATACGCAGTATTTT. Variable domain in full (rest from reference TRBV14 and TRBJ2-3): EAGVTQFPSHSVIEKGQTVTLRCDPISGHDNLYWYRRVMGKEIKFLLHFVKESKQDESGMPNNRFLAERTGGTYSTLKVQPAELEDSGVYFCASSQITTGVADTQYFGPGTRLTVL.

This rearrangement joins TRBV27 to TRBJ2-2; no firm D call. Germline-derived CDR1 and CDR2 are MNHEY and SMNVEV (reference sequence). The CDR3 has 15 amino acids. Trimming took 6 bases from V and 0 from J, leaving 11 bases between them. The CDR3 nucleotides read TGTGCCAGCAGACTCGATGGAGCGAACACCGGGGAGCTGTTTTTT. As protein: CASRLDGANTGELFF.

The chain has TRBV18 and TRBJ1-2; a weak D match, TRBD1 (5 bases). The CDR3 length is 15 residues. Per the germline V gene, CDR1 is KGHSH and CDR2 is LQKENI. Trimming took 3 bases from V and 7 from J, leaving 18 bases between them. In nucleotides, the CDR3 is TGTGCCAGCTCACCGGATTTGGGGCGAATGGGTGGCTACACCTTC. This sequence encodes CASSPDLGRMGGYTF.

V gene TRBV29-1 combines with J gene TRBJ1-1; 8 nucleotides line up with TRBD1. The germline CDR1 and CDR2 sequences are SQVTM and ANQGSEA. This CDR3 spans 15 amino acids. The trim removed 4 bases at V and 0 bases at J, leaving 7 bases unmatched. The CDR3 region is CSVVSRGRLNTEAFF. The DNA for the CDR3 is TGCAGCGTTGTTTCCAGGGGGCGTCTGAACACTGAAGCTTTCTTT.

As concerns this clone: The sample carries other DNA sequences with the same CDR3. The chain joins TRBV5-1 to TRBJ2-7, with TRBD2 identical over 10 bases. With V trimmed by 0 bases and J by 4 bases, 4 bases remained unmatched. Per the germline V gene, CDR1 is SGHRS and CDR2 is YFSETQ. This CDR3 has 15 residues. CDR3: CASSLVASGGYEQYF. The CDR3 DNA is TGCGCCAGCAGCTTGGTCGCTAGCGGGGGTTACGAGCAGTACTTC.